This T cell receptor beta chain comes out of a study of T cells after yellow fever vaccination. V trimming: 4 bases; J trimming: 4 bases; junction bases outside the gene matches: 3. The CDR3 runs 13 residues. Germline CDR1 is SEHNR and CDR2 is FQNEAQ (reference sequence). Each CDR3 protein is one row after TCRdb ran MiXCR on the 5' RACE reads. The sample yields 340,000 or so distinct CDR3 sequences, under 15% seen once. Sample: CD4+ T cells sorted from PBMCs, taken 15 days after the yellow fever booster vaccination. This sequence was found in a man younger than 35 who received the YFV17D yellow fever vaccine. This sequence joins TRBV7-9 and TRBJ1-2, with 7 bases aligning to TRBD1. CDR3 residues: CASSSDRLYGYTF. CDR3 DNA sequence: TGTGCCAGCAGCTCGGACAGGCTCTATGGCTACACCTTC.